This entry is about one TCR beta chain. This sample stems from a study of CD8 T cells in Susac syndrome. An input of roughly 0.45 to 1 ug of RNA was subjected to reverse transcription using random hexamers. MiXCR, applied by TCRdb to the immunoSEQ multiplex PCR reads, yields one record per CDR3 protein. The table has roughly 200,000 distinct CDR3 sequences, 95% seen once. Germline V gene lookup returns CDR1 MNHEY and CDR2 SVGAGI. CDR3 length: 17 residues. With 0 bases clipped from V and 1 base from J, the junction kept 5 bases outside the gene matches. Sequenced input: CD4+ T cells from PBMCs. The V gene is TRBV6-5, the J gene TRBJ2-1, with 8 bases aligning to TRBD2. The clonotype was recovered from a human donor in good health. Written as DNA, the CDR3 is TGTGCCAGCAGTTACTCGTCGGGAGGGCTGTCCTACAATGAGCAGTTCTTC. This gives the protein CASSYSSGGLSYNEQFF.